Described below is a single T cell receptor (beta chain) sequence and its context. A much larger clone differs by one base, so this may be a read error. In building TCR beta libraries, iRepertoire HTBI primers were used together with Arm-PCR of CDR3 regions. TCRdb re-derived calls from the multiplex PCR reads in MiXCR, one entry per CDR3 protein. The data show 350,000 to 550,000 distinct CDR3 sequences, with approximately 15% seen just once and roughly a sixth held by the top ten. Germline CDR1 reads KGHSH; CDR2 reads LQKENI. The CDR3 is made up of 12 amino acids. V was shortened by 6 bases and J by 10 bases, with 13 bases between the two germline ends. This record belongs to a study of regulatory T cells in long-lasting Graves disease. As for time point: newly diagnosed GD, antithyroid drugs for less than 3 months. Isolated PBMC RNA provided the starting material for the TCR library. The same sample was also used in a study of T cells in Graves' hyperthyroidism and ophthalmopathy.

Sequenced here: peripheral blood mononuclear cells (PBMCs), sampled at new diagnosis, from a patient treated with antithyroid drugs. V gene TRBV18 combines with J gene TRBJ2-1; perhaps TRBD1 as D (5 bases). This TCR was sampled from a woman aged 25 to 45 with Graves disease. The CDR3 nucleotides read TGTGCCAGCTCGTCTAAGGGGTACGAGCAGTTCTTC. This sequence encodes CASSSKGYEQFF.